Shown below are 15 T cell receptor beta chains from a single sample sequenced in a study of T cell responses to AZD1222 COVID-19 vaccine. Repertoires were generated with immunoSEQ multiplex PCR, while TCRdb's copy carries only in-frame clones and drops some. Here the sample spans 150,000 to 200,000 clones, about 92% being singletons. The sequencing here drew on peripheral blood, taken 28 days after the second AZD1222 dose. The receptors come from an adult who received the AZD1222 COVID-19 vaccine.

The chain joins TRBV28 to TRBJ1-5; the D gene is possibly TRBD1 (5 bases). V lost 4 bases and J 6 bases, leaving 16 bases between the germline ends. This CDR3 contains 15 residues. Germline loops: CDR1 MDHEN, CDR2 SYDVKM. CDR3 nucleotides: TGTGCCAGCAGTTCTACTGGGACCGGGACTCAGCCCCAGCATTTT. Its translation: CASSSTGTGTQPQHF.

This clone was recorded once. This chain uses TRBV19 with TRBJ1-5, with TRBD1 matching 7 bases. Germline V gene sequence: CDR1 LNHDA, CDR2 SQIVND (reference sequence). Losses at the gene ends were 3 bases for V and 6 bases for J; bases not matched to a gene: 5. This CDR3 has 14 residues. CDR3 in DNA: TGTGCCAGTAGTATTGGGACAGTTGGTCAGCCCCAGCATTTT. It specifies CASSIGTVGQPQHF.

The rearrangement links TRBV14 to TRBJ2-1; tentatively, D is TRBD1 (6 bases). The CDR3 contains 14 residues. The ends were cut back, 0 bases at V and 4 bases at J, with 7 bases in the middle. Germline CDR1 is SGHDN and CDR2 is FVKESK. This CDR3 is CASSQDRGYNEQFF. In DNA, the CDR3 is TGTGCCAGCAGCCAAGACAGGGGATACAATGAGCAGTTCTTC.

The CDR3 here is CASSLTGADEKLFF. CDR3 bases: TGTGCCAGCAGCTTAACGGGTGCCGATGAAAAACTGTTTTTT. This chain links TRBV7-3 with TRBJ1-4; no clear D. Germline CDR1 is SGHTA and CDR2 is FQGTGA. The CDR3 sequence is 14 residues long. Between the trimmed V and J ends, which lost 0 bases and 6 bases, there was a span of 8 bases.

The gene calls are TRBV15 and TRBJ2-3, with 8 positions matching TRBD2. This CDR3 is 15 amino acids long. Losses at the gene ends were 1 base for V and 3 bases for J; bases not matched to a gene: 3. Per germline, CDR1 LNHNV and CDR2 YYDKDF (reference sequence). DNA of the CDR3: TGTGCCACCAGCAGAGGAGGCGGGGGGACAGATACGCAGTATTTT. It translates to CATSRGGGGTDTQYF.

The CDR3 sequence is CASSPGGLAGGQETQYF. The CDR3 DNA is TGCGCCAGCAGCCCAGGAGGGTTAGCGGGAGGGCAAGAGACCCAGTACTTC. The chain joins TRBV5-1 to TRBJ2-5; 11 bases align to TRBD2. The CDR3 consists of 17 residues. Germline V gives CDR1 SGHRS, CDR2 YFSETQ. V was clipped by 4 bases and J by 2 bases; unmatched bases: 10.

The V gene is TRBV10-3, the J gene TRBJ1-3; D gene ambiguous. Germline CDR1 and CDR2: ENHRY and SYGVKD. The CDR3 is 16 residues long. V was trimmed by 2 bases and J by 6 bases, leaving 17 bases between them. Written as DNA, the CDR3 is TGTGCCATCAGTGAGGGACCGGTGGCATTAGAAAACACCATATATTTT. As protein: CAISEGPVALENTIYF.

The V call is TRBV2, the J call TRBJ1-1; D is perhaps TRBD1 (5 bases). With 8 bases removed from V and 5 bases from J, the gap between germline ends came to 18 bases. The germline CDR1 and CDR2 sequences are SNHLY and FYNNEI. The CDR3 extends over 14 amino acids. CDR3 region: CASGRAGLGTEAFF. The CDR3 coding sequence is TGTGCCAGCGGGCGAGCGGGACTAGGTACTGAAGCTTTCTTT.

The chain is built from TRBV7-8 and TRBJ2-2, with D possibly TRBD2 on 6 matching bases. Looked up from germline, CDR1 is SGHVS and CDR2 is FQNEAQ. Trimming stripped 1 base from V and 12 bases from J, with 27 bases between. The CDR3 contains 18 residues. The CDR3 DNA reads TGTGCCAGCAGCTTAGTGGAACGCCGGGGAGGACCCGAGGGTCAGCTGTTTTTT. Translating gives CASSLVERRGGPEGQLFF.

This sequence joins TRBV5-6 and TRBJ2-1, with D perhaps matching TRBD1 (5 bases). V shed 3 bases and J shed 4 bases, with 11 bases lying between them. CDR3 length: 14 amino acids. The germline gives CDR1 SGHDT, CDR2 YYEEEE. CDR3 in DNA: TGTGCCAGCAGCTCCTCCGACAGATACAATGAGCAGTTCTTC. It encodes CASSSSDRYNEQFF.

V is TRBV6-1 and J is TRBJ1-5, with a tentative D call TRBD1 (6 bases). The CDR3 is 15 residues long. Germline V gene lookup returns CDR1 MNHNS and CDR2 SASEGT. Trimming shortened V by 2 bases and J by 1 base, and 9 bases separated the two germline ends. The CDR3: CASSERGGSNQPQHF. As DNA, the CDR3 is TGTGCCAGCAGTGAACGAGGGGGGAGCAATCAGCCCCAGCATTTT.

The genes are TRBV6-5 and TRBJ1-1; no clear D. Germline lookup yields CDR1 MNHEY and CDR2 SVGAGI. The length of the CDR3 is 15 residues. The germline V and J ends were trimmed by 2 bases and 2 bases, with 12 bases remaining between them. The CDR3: CASSYVPGVNTEAFF. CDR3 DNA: TGTGCCAGCAGTTACGTGCCAGGAGTAAACACTGAAGCTTTCTTT.

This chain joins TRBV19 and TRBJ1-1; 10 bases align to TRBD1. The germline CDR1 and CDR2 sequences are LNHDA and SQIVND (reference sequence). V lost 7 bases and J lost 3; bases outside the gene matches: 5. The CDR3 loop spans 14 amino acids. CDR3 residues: CASTRQGADTEAFF. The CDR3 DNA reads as TGTGCCAGTACCCGACAGGGGGCGGACACTGAAGCTTTCTTT.

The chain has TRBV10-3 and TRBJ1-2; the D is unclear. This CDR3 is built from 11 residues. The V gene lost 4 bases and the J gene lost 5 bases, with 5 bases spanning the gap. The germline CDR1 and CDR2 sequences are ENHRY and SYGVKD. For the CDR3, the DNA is TGTGCCATCAGTGGCGGTTATGGCTACACCTTC. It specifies CAISGGYGYTF.

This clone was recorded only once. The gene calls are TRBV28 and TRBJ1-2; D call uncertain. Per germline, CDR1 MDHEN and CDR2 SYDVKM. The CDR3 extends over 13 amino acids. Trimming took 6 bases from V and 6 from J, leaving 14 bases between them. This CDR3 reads CASSFYLPHGYTF. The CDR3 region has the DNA TGTGCCAGCAGCTTTTATCTCCCTCATGGCTACACCTTC.